These 13 T cell receptor beta chains share one sample of origin, sequenced in a study of CD8+ T cells in alopecia areata. RNA was isolated and reverse transcribed to cDNA, the sequencing template. TCRdb's table, derived via immunoSEQ multiplex PCR, lists solely in-frame clones and lacks some. The profile covers some 150,000 clones, with roughly 60% appearing a single time and 16% taken by the ten largest. Treatment in this sample: oral pan-JAK inhibitor, 5-10 mg twice daily. The starting material was CD4+ T cells sorted from blood, obtained at approximately week 60, from a patient treated with tofacitinib. Receptor source: a human donor with alopecia areata.

This clone has only a few counts. The chain is built from TRBV29-1 and TRBJ2-3, with 9 bases fitting TRBD2. V was clipped by 8 bases and J by 5 bases; unmatched bases: 5. The germline CDR1 and CDR2 sequences are SQVTM and ANQGSEA. The CDR3 has 12 amino acids. The CDR3 nucleotides read TGCAGCTCGGGACTAGCTAAAGATACGCAGTATTTT. It encodes CSSGLAKDTQYF.

The chain is built from TRBV6-5 and TRBJ1-1; the D is unclear. CDR1 MNHEY and CDR2 SVGAGI come from the germline V gene. V lost 0 bases to trimming and J lost 5 bases, with 13 bases between them. The CDR3 extends over 15 amino acids. The CDR3 protein is CASSYSMEVWTEAFF. CDR3 nucleotide sequence: TGTGCCAGCAGTTACTCGATGGAGGTATGGACTGAAGCTTTCTTT.

This clone was found a few times. The J gene is TRBJ1-2, the V gene TRBV29-1, with D unclear. Trimming stripped 1 base from V and 4 bases from J, with 10 bases between. The CDR3 has 13 residues. Germline lookup yields CDR1 SQVTM and CDR2 ANQGSEA. The CDR3: CSVEGTRSYGYTF. The CDR3 DNA reads TGCAGCGTTGAAGGTACTAGGAGCTATGGCTACACCTTC. The variable domain in full, with the rest retrieved from reference TRBV29-1 and TRBJ1-2, is SAVISQKPSRDICQRGTSLTIQCQVDSQVTMMFWYRQQPGQSLTLIATANQGSEATYESGFVIDKFPISRPNLTFSTLTVSNMSPEDSSIYLCSVEGTRSYGYTFGSGTRLTVV.

V usage is TRBV2 and J usage is TRBJ1-2; D is perhaps TRBD1 (5 bases). Looked up from germline, CDR1 is SNHLY and CDR2 is FYNNEI. The CDR3 is 15 amino acids. V was cut by 4 bases and J by 6 bases, with 18 bases left in between. The CDR3 reads CASSAPGSRGNGYTF. Here the CDR3 DNA reads TGTGCCAGCAGTGCCCCAGGGTCTAGGGGTAATGGCTACACCTTC. Full variable domain (rest looked up from reference TRBV2 and TRBJ1-2): EPEVTQTPSHQVTQMGQEVILRCVPISNHLYFYWYRQILGQKVEFLVSFYNNEISEKSEIFDDQFSVERPDGSNFTLKIRSTKLEDSAMYFCASSAPGSRGNGYTFGSGTRLTVV.

The J gene is TRBJ1-1, the V gene TRBV4-2; no definite D call. The CDR3 contains 17 residues. Germline V lookup: CDR1 LGHNA, CDR2 YNFKEQ. Trimming stripped 4 bases from V and 1 base from J, with 19 bases between. The CDR3 nucleotides are TGTGCCAGCAGCCGGGATTTAGTCGGGTCCTCGAACACTGAAGCTTTCTTT. Protein: CASSRDLVGSSNTEAFF.

The chain uses TRBV25-1 and TRBJ2-5; 7 bases are shared with TRBD1. Looked up from germline, CDR1 is MGHDK and CDR2 is SYGVNS. CDR3 length equals 17 residues. V lost 4 bases, J lost 0 bases, and 11 bases stayed unmatched. DNA of the CDR3: TGTGCCAGCAGTGGACCTTTAGGGGGACAGAACCAAGAGACCCAGTACTTC. Translation gives CASSGPLGGQNQETQYF. The full variable domain, rest sourced from reference TRBV25-1 and TRBJ2-5, is EADIYQTPRYLVIGTGKKITLECSQTMGHDKMYWYQQDPGMELHLIHYSYGVNSTEKGDLSSESTVSRIRTEHFPLTLESARPSHTSQYLCASSGPLGGQNQETQYFGPGTRLLVL.

This clone came up a few times. At the DNA level, this CDR3 is encoded by other sequences in the same sample as well. The chain combines TRBV20-1 with TRBJ2-5; D is unresolved. The ends were cut back, 0 bases at V and 4 bases at J, with 0 bases in the middle. CDR1 and CDR2 (germline): DFQATT, SNEGSKA (reference sequence). This CDR3 comprises 10 residues. The CDR3 here is CSAREETQYF. Here the CDR3 DNA reads TGCAGTGCTAGAGAAGAGACCCAGTACTTC.

This clone is a singleton in its sample. The rearrangement uses TRBV15 and TRBJ1-2, with unresolved D. This CDR3 is 14 amino acids long. Germline-derived CDR1 and CDR2 are LNHNV and YYDKDF (reference sequence). With 0 bases removed from V and 2 bases from J, the gap between germline ends came to 7 bases. The CDR3 is CATSRDLENYGYTF. In DNA form, the CDR3 reads TGTGCCACCAGCAGAGACCTGGAAAACTATGGCTACACCTTC. The whole variable domain, filled in from reference TRBV15 and TRBJ1-2, reads DAMVIQNPRYQVTQFGKPVTLSCSQTLNHNVMYWYQQKSSQAPKLLFHYYDKDFNNEADTPDNFQSRRPNTSFCFLDIRSPGLGDTAMYLCATSRDLENYGYTFGSGTRLTVV.

This chain links TRBV4-2 with TRBJ1-6, with a weak D call TRBD1 (6 bases). V lost 0 bases, J lost 7 bases, and 10 bases lay in between. The CDR3 length is 15 residues. Germline V gene data show CDR1 as LGHNA and CDR2 as YNFKEQ. CDR3: CASSQDTGHNSPLHF. In DNA, the CDR3 is TGTGCCAGCAGCCAAGATACGGGACACAATTCACCCCTCCACTTT.

This clone was counted many times. Other nucleotide sequences from this sample produce the same CDR3. The rearrangement joins TRBV4-2 to TRBJ2-1; D remains ambiguous. Trimming cost V 0 bases and J 4 bases, with 7 bases left between them. Germline V gives CDR1 LGHNA, CDR2 YNFKEQ. The CDR3 spans 14 residues. The CDR3 DNA reads as TGTGCCAGCAGCCAAGATCGGGCTTACAATGAGCAGTTCTTC. Translated: CASSQDRAYNEQFF.

Here the CDR3 DNA reads TGTGCCAGCAGTGAGGGGACAGTAAAGTACAATGAGCAGTTCTTC. This sequence encodes CASSEGTVKYNEQFF. This chain joins TRBV2 and TRBJ2-1; 7 bases align to TRBD1. There are 15 residues in the CDR3. Germline V gene data show CDR1 as SNHLY and CDR2 as FYNNEI. After removal of 3 bases from V and 4 bases from J, the junction contained 6 bases not matched to a gene.

This chain links TRBV4-2 with TRBJ1-4; the D is unclear. Trimming removed 2 bases from V and 5 bases from J, with 18 bases in between. CDR1 and CDR2 from the germline V gene are LGHNA and YNFKEQ. The CDR3 has 17 amino acids. The CDR3 coding sequence is TGTGCCAGCAGCCAACTATTGCGCACACTATCAAATGAAAAACTGTTTTTT. The encoded protein is CASSQLLRTLSNEKLFF.

The rearrangement joins TRBV2 to TRBJ2-2; D is unresolved. Germline CDR1 reads SNHLY; CDR2 reads FYNNEI. The CDR3 totals 12 residues. Trimming removed 4 bases from V and 5 bases from J, with 5 bases in between. Here the CDR3 DNA reads TGTGCCAGCAGTGCCCCGACCGGGGAGCTGTTTTTT. Its translation: CASSAPTGELFF.